This TCR beta chain was found in a study of human T cells and chemical hapten exposure. Across the study: Diphenylcyclopropenone, dosed weekly to the scalp, was given to patients throughout the approximately 25-week study. TCR yields differed between samples (mainly from small differences in pooled library volume).

Unique molecular identifiers were attached to individual cDNA molecules during library preparation. Source study methods: Sampled TCR counts reached a median of around 89,000 per sample, with values ranging from roughly 23,224 to 700,000. Each CDR3 protein is one row after TCRdb ran MiXCR on the RACE reads. These V and J calls originate from TCRdb's pipeline instead of the authors' own analysis. This sample has approximately 400,000 distinct CDR3 sequences; 5.1% occur once, and the top ten carry just over 2.5%. Germline assignment: CDR1 SGDLS and CDR2 YYNGEE. V lost 4 bases, J lost 7 bases, and 8 bases stayed unmatched. This CDR3 contains 15 residues. Regarding time point: pre-sensitization, week 0. Treatment of the sample: therapeutic diphenylcyclopropenone sensitization with weekly scalp DPC. This clonotype was seen ten or more times.

The clonotype was recovered from a woman in her forties or fifties with alopecia areata. Some clones in this sample may be carry-over from other donors' samples. The sample here was whole blood, taken in connection with sensitization to the hapten diphenylcyclopropenone (DPC). V and J are TRBV9 and TRBJ2-3; 11 bases are a match to TRBD2. As DNA, the CDR3 is TGTGCCAGCAGCAGTAGCGGGGGGGCCGAATATACGCAGTATTTT. The encoded protein is CASSSSGGAEYTQYF.